This is a list of T cell receptor beta chains from one sample in a study of cytomegalovirus exposure and HLA in healthy donors. This table comes from immunoSEQ multiplex PCR, and its TCRdb copy is limited to in-frame clones, with some not included. This table has 90,000 to 100,000 clones, 74% appearing once. Material: PBMCs. These receptors came from a male donor in good health and CMV-seronegative. Each CDR3 is given with its conserved first and last residue. The D gene is left open where the match is weak. The size entry is marked missing in some rows and otherwise reads once, few, many or a size class.

d_gene	v_gene	j_gene	abundance	CDR3aa	CDR3nt
.	TRBV9	TRBJ2-3	.	CASSVGPGTDTQYF	TGTGCCAGCAGCGTAGGTCCGGGCACAGATACGCAGTATTTT
.	TRBV5-1	TRBJ1-1	.	CASSFLGVTEAFF	TGCGCCAGCAGCTTTTTAGGGGTCACTGAAGCTTTCTTT
.	TRBV7-8	TRBJ2-7	.	CASSSFQATVYEQYF	TGTGCCAGCAGCTCCTTTCAGGCTACTGTCTACGAGCAGTACTTC
TRBD1	TRBV27	TRBJ2-7	.	CASSLNRGYNEQYF	TGTGCCAGCAGTTTAAACAGGGGGTACAACGAGCAGTACTTC
TRBD2	TRBV7-2	TRBJ2-7	few	CASSQVGGTSGNEQYF	TGTGCCAGCAGCCAAGTGGGGGGGACTAGCGGAAACGAGCAGTACTTC
.	TRBV6-5	TRBJ2-5	many	CASSYRERETQYF	TGTGCCAGCAGTTACAGGGAGCGAGAGACCCAGTACTTC
TRBD2	TRBV27	TRBJ2-5	.	CASSSAGGKTQYF	TGTGCCAGCAGTTCGGCGGGAGGGAAGACCCAGTACTTC
.	TRBV2	TRBJ2-5	.	CASQVEGTQYF	TGTGCCAGCCAGGTAGAGGGTACCCAGTACTTC
TRBD2	TRBV5-1	TRBJ2-2	few	CASSYGLAGGPSSGELFF	TGCGCCAGCAGTTACGGACTAGCGGGAGGCCCAAGCAGCGGGGAGCTGTTTTTT
.	TRBV5-1	TRBJ2-5	.	CASRGMAGDRSETQYF	TGCGCCAGCAGAGGGATGGCGGGAGACAGGTCAGAGACCCAGTACTTC
.	TRBV5-6	TRBJ1-5	.	CASSLFNRDYSNQPQHF	TGTGCCAGCAGCTTGTTCAACAGGGACTATAGCAATCAGCCCCAGCATTTT
TRBD1	TRBV27	TRBJ2-2	.	CASSLLGTGLSTGELFF	TGTGCCAGCAGTTTACTCGGGACAGGGTTGAGCACCGGGGAGCTGTTTTTT
.	TRBV29-1	TRBJ2-2	few	CSATGSNTGELFF	TGCAGCGCGACAGGTTCGAACACCGGGGAGCTGTTTTTT
TRBD1	TRBV5-6	TRBJ2-1	.	CASSLLIQGAYNEQFF	TGTGCCAGCAGCTTGCTGATCCAGGGGGCCTACAATGAGCAGTTCTTC
.	TRBV5-8	TRBJ2-7	.	CASSLRRDGLYEQYF	TGTGCCAGCAGCTTGAGGCGGGACGGATTGTACGAGCAGTACTTC
.	TRBV5-1	TRBJ1-2	.	CASSLSGLTYEYGYTF	TGCGCCAGCAGCTTGTCCGGACTTACTTATGAGTATGGCTACACCTTC
.	TRBV18	TRBJ2-7	.	CASSPRTTYEQYF	TGTGCCAGCTCACCGCGAACGACCTACGAGCAGTACTTC
TRBD2	TRBV11-1	TRBJ2-1	.	CASSSRLAGYYNEQFF	TGTGCCAGCAGCTCACGACTAGCGGGTTACTACAATGAGCAGTTCTTC
.	TRBV7-7	TRBJ2-7	.	CASSESAGSDEQYF	TGTGCTAGCAGTGAGTCCGCGGGATCCGACGAGCAGTACTTC
.	TRBV19	TRBJ1-4	.	CASSFLATNEKLFF	TGTGCCAGTAGTTTTCTTGCAACTAATGAAAAACTGTTTTTT
.	TRBV4-3	TRBJ2-7	.	CASSQGREQYF	TGCGCCAGCAGCCAGGGGCGGGAGCAGTACTTC
TRBD1	TRBV18	TRBJ1-4	few	CASSTDRNEKLFF	TGTGCCAGCTCCACGGACAGGAATGAAAAACTGTTTTTT
.	TRBV6-1	TRBJ1-2	.	CASSESGLSYGYTF	TGTGCCAGCAGTGAATCGGGACTAAGTTATGGCTACACCTTC
TRBD1	TRBV5-8	TRBJ1-4	.	CASSVGTGATNEKLFF	TGTGCCAGCAGCGTCGGGACAGGCGCAACTAATGAAAAACTGTTTTTT
TRBD1	TRBV5-6	TRBJ1-5	.	CASSLNRGQSNQPQHF	TGTGCCAGCAGCCTGAACAGGGGGCAGAGCAATCAGCCCCAGCATTTT
.	TRBV15	TRBJ2-7	.	CATSTPRRRNEQYF	TGTGCCACCAGCACCCCCAGGAGGAGGAACGAGCAGTACTTC
.	TRBV5-6	TRBJ2-3	.	CASTLGGLLLRTDTQYF	TGTGCCAGCACACTGGGGGGGCTCCTACTCCGCACAGATACGCAGTATTTT
.	TRBV9	TRBJ2-5	.	CASSSKGQPDVETQYF	TGTGCCAGCAGCTCTAAAGGACAGCCCGACGTGGAGACCCAGTACTTC
.	TRBV29-1	TRBJ2-7	.	CSVEGPSYEQYF	TGCAGCGTTGAAGGTCCATCCTACGAGCAGTACTTC
TRBD1	TRBV5-1	TRBJ1-2	.	CASSSGQGANYGYPF	TGCGCCAGCAGCTCGGGACAGGGGGCTAACTATGGCTACCCCTTC
TRBD1	TRBV5-1	TRBJ2-5	few	CASSRTGAQETQYF	TGCGCCAGCAGCCGGACAGGGGCCCAAGAGACCCAGTACTTC
.	TRBV5-4	TRBJ2-1	.	CASSLDRRNEQFF	TGTGCCAGCAGCTTAGACAGGCGGAATGAGCAGTTCTTC
.	TRBV5-4	TRBJ2-7	.	CASSFVGQICEQYF	TGTGCCAGCAGCTTTGTGGGACAAATCTGCGAGCAGTACTTC
.	TRBV19	TRBJ1-2	.	CASSMDILDFYGYTF	TGTGCCAGTAGTATGGACATTCTAGATTTCTATGGCTACACCTTC
.	TRBV5-6	TRBJ2-1	.	CASSLGRNNEQFF	TGTGCCAGCAGCTTGGGGCGGAACAATGAGCAGTTCTTC
TRBD1	TRBV7-2	TRBJ2-5	few	CASSLEDVGQGIFSETQYF	TGTGCCAGCAGCTTAGAGGACGTAGGACAGGGCATATTTTCGGAGACCCAGTACTTC
.	TRBV30	TRBJ2-3	.	CAWSFAGADTQYF	TGTGCCTGGAGCTTTGCCGGAGCAGATACGCAGTATTTT
TRBD1	TRBV6-1	TRBJ1-2	.	CASSPKTGGDYGYTF	TGTGCCAGCAGTCCCAAGACAGGGGGGGACTATGGCTACACCTTC
.	TRBV11-3	TRBJ2-1	.	CASSGQAAYYNEQFF	TGTGCCAGCAGCGGCCAAGCGGCTTACTACAATGAGCAGTTCTTC
TRBD1	TRBV6-1	TRBJ1-5	.	CASRLTGAINQPQHF	TGTGCCAGCAGATTGACAGGGGCGATCAATCAGCCCCAGCATTTT
TRBD1	TRBV5-1	TRBJ2-3	.	CASSLDRGTGTDTQYF	TGCGCCAGCAGCCTCGACAGGGGGACTGGAACAGATACGCAGTATTTT
.	TRBV7-2	TRBJ1-1	.	CASRPVMEGTEAFF	TGTGCCAGCAGACCCGTTATGGAGGGCACTGAAGCTTTCTTT
.	TRBV2	TRBJ2-7	.	CASSLTGTPIYEQYF	TGTGCCAGCAGTCTTACCGGGACACCAATCTACGAGCAGTACTTC
.	TRBV5-1	TRBJ2-1	.	CASSYRLSSYNEQFF	TGCGCCAGCAGCTACAGGCTCAGCTCCTACAATGAGCAGTTCTTC
.	TRBV5-6	TRBJ2-1	.	CASSRSGNEQFF	TGTGCCAGCAGCCGAAGCGGGAATGAGCAGTTCTTC
.	TRBV11-2	TRBJ1-1	.	CASRDGNTEAFF	TGTGCCAGCAGGGACGGGAATACTGAAGCTTTCTTT
.	TRBV5-1	TRBJ2-7	few	CASSSNRPGVNTKYEQYF	TGCGCCAGCAGCTCTAACCGCCCAGGGGTGAACACCAAGTACGAGCAGTACTTC
TRBD1	TRBV28	TRBJ2-3	.	CASSLVRLGQGVFDTQYF	TGTGCCAGCAGTTTAGTGCGACTTGGACAGGGGGTTTTCGATACGCAGTATTTT
.	TRBV5-4	TRBJ2-3	.	CASSLPQGGTDTQYF	TGTGCCAGCAGCTTGCCGCAGGGTGGCACAGATACGCAGTATTTT
.	TRBV6-1	TRBJ2-3	.	CASSPWTASTDTQYF	TGTGCCAGCAGTCCCTGGACAGCTAGCACAGATACGCAGTATTTT